A selection of T cell receptor beta chains follows, all from one sample in a study of CD8 T cells in Susac syndrome. A single record per CDR3 protein comes from TCRdb applying MiXCR to the immunoSEQ multiplex PCR reads. This table has under 200,000 distinct CDR3 sequences, around 94% appearing once. The sample was CD4+ T cells from PBMCs. The receptors derive from a human donor with Susac syndrome. The CDR3 runs from the conserved cysteine through the conserved F or W. Each record gives: V gene, J gene, clone size, D gene, CDR3 DNA, CDR3 protein. The D gene is left open where the match is weak. Not all rows give a size; the values are once, few, many and, for expanded clones, a class.

>TRBV20-1|TRBJ1-5|NA|NA
TGCAGTGCTAGCGTGAAAGGCCAGCCCCAGCATTTT
CSASVKGQPQHF
>TRBV9|TRBJ2-1|NA|NA
TGTGCCAGCAGCGTAGATTGGGTTTTTCGGGATGAGCAGTTCTTC
CASSVDWVFRDEQFF
>TRBV20-1|TRBJ1-6|NA|NA
TGCAGTGCTAGAGATTTGGCAGCTTCCTATAATTCACCCCTCCACTTT
CSARDLAASYNSPLHF
>TRBV5-4|TRBJ1-2|NA|TRBD1
TGTGCCAGCAGCTCCCCCCGGGACAGGGTTTCTGGCTACACCTTC
CASSSPRDRVSGYTF
>TRBV29-1|TRBJ1-1|NA|NA
TGCAGCGCCTTATCGGGGGACACTGAAGCTTTCTTT
CSALSGDTEAFF
>TRBV6-5|TRBJ2-7|NA|NA
TGTGCCAGCAGTTACTCAGGGTTTGCGTACGAGCAGTACTTC
CASSYSGFAYEQYF
>TRBV3-1|TRBJ2-3|NA|NA
TGTGCCAGCAGCCGGCAGCAGGATACGCAGTATTTT
CASSRQQDTQYF
>TRBV20-1|TRBJ2-5|NA|NA
TGCAGTGCTAGCCTGAAAGAGACCCAGTACTTC
CSASLKETQYF
>TRBV12-3/TRBV12-4|TRBJ2-5|NA|NA
TGTGCCAGCAGTTTGGTGGAGGGAGGCGGGGAGACCCAGTACTTC
CASSLVEGGGETQYF
>TRBV9|TRBJ2-5|NA|TRBD2
TGTGCCAGCAGCGTAGAGGGACTAGCGTTAACCGAGACCCAGTACTTC
CASSVEGLALTETQYF
>TRBV29-1|TRBJ2-3|NA|NA
TGCAGCGTATTCCTCACCTTCACAGATACGCAGTATTTT
CSVFLTFTDTQYF
>TRBV5-4|TRBJ2-3|NA|NA
TGTGCCAGCACCACCGACCGGGGGATCCTCACAGATACGCAGTATTTT
CASTTDRGILTDTQYF
>TRBV7-7|TRBJ2-2|NA|TRBD1
TGTGCCACCCCGACAGGGCAAACCGGGGAGCTGTTTTTT
CATPTGQTGELFF
>TRBV7-2|TRBJ2-2|NA|TRBD1
TGTGCCAGCAGCGTCGGACAGGGGGACACCGGGGAGCTGTTTTTT
CASSVGQGDTGELFF
>TRBV5-4|TRBJ1-1|NA|NA
TGTGCCAGCAGCCCCGGGCGACAGCTGAACACTGAAGCTTTCTTT
CASSPGRQLNTEAFF
>TRBV9|TRBJ2-3|NA|NA
TGTGCCAGCAGCGTAGGGACTAGCACAGATACGCAGTATTTT
CASSVGTSTDTQYF
>TRBV20-1|TRBJ2-7|NA|TRBD1
TGCAGTGCTAGAGGACAGGGTTCTTTGTGGGAGCAGTACTTC
CSARGQGSLWEQYF
>TRBV29-1|TRBJ2-3|NA|TRBD1
TGCAGCGTTGAAGTGACAGGGGGCGCAGATACGCAGTATTTT
CSVEVTGGADTQYF
>TRBV6-2/TRBV6-3|TRBJ2-1|NA|TRBD1
TGTGCCAGCAGCCCCTCTGGACAGGGGGCTATTGGCGAGCAGTTCTTC
CASSPSGQGAIGEQFF
>TRBV20-1|TRBJ1-5|NA|NA
TGCAGTGGGACCTCCGGAAAGAGCAATCAGCCCCAGCATTTT
CSGTSGKSNQPQHF
>TRBV3-1|TRBJ2-3|once|TRBD2
TGTGCCAGCAGCCCGGAGCGGGGGGGCTCAGATACGCAGTATTTT
CASSPERGGSDTQYF
>TRBV3-1|TRBJ1-4|NA|NA
TGTGCCAGCAGCCTTCCTAGCGGGGATGAAAAACTGTTTTTT
CASSLPSGDEKLFF
>TRBV20-1|TRBJ2-7|NA|TRBD1
TGCAGTGCTAGGCCCCCCGGGACAGTAAGCCAGCAGTACTTC
CSARPPGTVSQQYF
>TRBV29-1|TRBJ2-3|NA|NA
TGCAGCGTTGACGGATCGGTGGCAGATACGCAGTATTTT
CSVDGSVADTQYF
>TRBV6-6|TRBJ1-2|NA|TRBD1
TGTGCCAGCAGTTACGGGAGAGACAGGGTTGACTATGGCTACACCTTC
CASSYGRDRVDYGYTF
>TRBV20-1|TRBJ2-1|NA|TRBD2
TGCAGTGCTAGGTCCCTAGCGGATACCTACAATGAGCAGTTCTTC
CSARSLADTYNEQFF
>TRBV3-1|TRBJ2-7|NA|TRBD1
TGTGCCAGCAGCCCAAGGACAGGGGGTTACTACGAGCAGTACTTC
CASSPRTGGYYEQYF
>TRBV9|TRBJ1-4|NA|NA
TGTGCCAGCAGCAGCGACACCCGAAATGAAAAACTGTTTTTT
CASSSDTRNEKLFF
>TRBV25-1|TRBJ1-4|NA|NA
TGTGCCAGCAGCGGGATGATCGAAGAAAAACTGTTTTTT
CASSGMIEEKLFF
>TRBV6-1|TRBJ1-2|NA|NA
TGTGCCAGCAGTGACGGTAGGGGCTACACCTTC
CASSDGRGYTF
>TRBV30|TRBJ2-1|NA|NA
TGTGCCTGGAGGGGTGACAGCTACTCCTACAATGAGCAGTTCTTC
CAWRGDSYSYNEQFF
>TRBV29-1|TRBJ1-1|NA|TRBD1
TGCAGCGTTGAAGAGGGACAGGGGACTGAAGCTTTCTTT
CSVEEGQGTEAFF
>TRBV2|TRBJ2-3|NA|NA
TGTGCCAGCAGTGCGTTTGACGAAGATACGCAGTATTTT
CASSAFDEDTQYF
>TRBV29-1|TRBJ2-7|NA|NA
TGCAGCGTTGATACGGAACCCTACGAGCAGTACTTC
CSVDTEPYEQYF
>TRBV20-1|TRBJ2-5|NA|TRBD2
TGCAGTGCCTTAGCGGGGCTGGAGACCCAGTACTTC
CSALAGLETQYF
>TRBV3-1|TRBJ2-3|NA|NA
TGTGCCAGCAGCCCCCTGTCGGCAGGGAGCACAGATACGCAGTATTTT
CASSPLSAGSTDTQYF
>TRBV18|TRBJ2-7|NA|NA
TGTGCTAGCTCACCGGGACTTCCCTCCTACGAGCAGTACTTC
CASSPGLPSYEQYF
>TRBV4-3|TRBJ1-4|NA|NA
TGCGCCAGCAGCCAAGATACGGGGGTAACTAATGAAAAACTGTTTTTT
CASSQDTGVTNEKLFF
>TRBV5-4|TRBJ1-1|NA|TRBD1
TGTGCCAGCAGCCCAGGGGGGCGTCGCGACACTGAAGCTTTCTTT
CASSPGGRRDTEAFF
>TRBV7-7|TRBJ2-2|NA|NA
TGTGCCAGCAGCCAGACTAGTGCCGGGGAGCTGTTTTTT
CASSQTSAGELFF
>TRBV13|TRBJ2-6|NA|NA
TGTGCCAGCAGTCTAGAAACCTCTGGGGCCAACGTCCTGACTTTC
CASSLETSGANVLTF
>TRBV12-3/TRBV12-4|TRBJ1-6|NA|NA
TGTGCCAGCAGTTTAGAAGGTCCCCAGGTATCCCTCCACTTT
CASSLEGPQVSLHF
>TRBV6-5|TRBJ2-5|NA|NA
TGTGCCAGCAGTTTTCGGGATAGAGAGACCCAGTACTTC
CASSFRDRETQYF
>TRBV2|TRBJ2-3|NA|NA
TGTGCCAGCAGTGAGGGGCGGGGGCCTATCACAGATACGCAGTATTTT
CASSEGRGPITDTQYF